The sequence of this T cell receptor beta chain was determined in a study of spatial heterogeneity in lung cancer. Unique molecular identifiers, one per molecule, were present on every TCR cDNA molecule. TCRdb used MiXCR to reprocess the 5' RACE reads, holding one entry per CDR3 protein. The table shows about 17,000 distinct CDR3 sequences, with about 20% occurring only once. The CDR3 covers 14 residues. V shed 0 bases and J shed 5 bases, with 11 bases lying between them. Germline V gene data show CDR1 as ENHRY and CDR2 as SYGVKD. As for time point: sample taken at primary tumor resection. No cell sorting; template was whole RNA from tumor, lung tissue or PBMC. The roughly 79 donors had untreated early-stage non-small cell lung cancer.

The sample in question was PBMCs, obtained at surgery. The receptor was isolated from a female donor with early-stage non-small cell lung cancer. The J gene is TRBJ2-7, the V gene TRBV10-3; D call uncertain. CDR3 DNA sequence: TGTGCCATCAGTGAGTCGGGTAGACGGGACGAGCAGTACTTC. Protein: CAISESGRRDEQYF.